This T cell receptor beta chain is drawn from a study of blood T cell repertoires in COVID-19. Study-wide context: Specimens from acute and convalescent COVID-19 originated in the United States, Italy and Spain. T cells, B-cell-depleted T cells, or PBMCs provided the cDNA or gDNA that served as material.

The germline V gene encodes CDR1 SGHRS and CDR2 YFSETQ. The CDR3 length is 16 residues. Between the trimmed V and J ends, which lost 4 bases and 4 bases, there was a span of 19 bases. Measured with immunoSEQ multiplex PCR; TCRdb has only the in-frame clones, and not every one. The repertoire holds tens of thousands of clones, with 87% as singletons. This rearrangement joins TRBV5-1 to TRBJ2-3; tentatively, D is TRBD1 (6 bases). Sequenced material: peripheral blood. The TCR originated in a middle-aged man with active COVID-19. The chain's CDR3 is CASSGGLISGSDTQYF. The CDR3 region has the DNA TGCGCCAGCAGCGGGGGCCTTATTTCAGGGTCAGATACGCAGTATTTT.